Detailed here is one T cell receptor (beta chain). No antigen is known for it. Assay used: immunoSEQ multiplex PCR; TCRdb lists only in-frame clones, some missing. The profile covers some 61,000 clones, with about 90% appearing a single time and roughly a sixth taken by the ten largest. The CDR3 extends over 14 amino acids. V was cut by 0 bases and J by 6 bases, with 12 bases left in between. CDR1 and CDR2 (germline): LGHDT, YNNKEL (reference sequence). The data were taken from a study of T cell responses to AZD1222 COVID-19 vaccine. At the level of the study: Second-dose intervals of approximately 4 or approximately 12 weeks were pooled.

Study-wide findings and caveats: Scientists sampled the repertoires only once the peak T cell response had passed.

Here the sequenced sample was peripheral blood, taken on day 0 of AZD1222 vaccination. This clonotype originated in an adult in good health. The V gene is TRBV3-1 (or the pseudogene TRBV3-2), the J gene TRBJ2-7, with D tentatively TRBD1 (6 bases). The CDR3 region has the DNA TGTGCCAGCAGCCAAGAGCTTCTCAGGGGCGAGCAGTACTTC. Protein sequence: CASSQELLRGEQYF.